The 31 T cell receptor beta chains listed next were all sequenced from one sample in a study of cytomegalovirus exposure and HLA in healthy donors. PCR involved 60 Vbeta and 13 Jbeta primers. Assay: immunoSEQ multiplex PCR; the TCRdb copy retains only in-frame clones and omits some. The sample lists some 90,000 clones; around 75% were seen once. Source material: PBMCs. These receptors were collected from a middle-aged man in good health and CMV-seronegative.

This clone was seen a single time. CDR3 residues: CASSQGLAGGFDEQYF. CDR3 bases: TGCGCCAGCAGCCAGGGCCTAGCGGGGGGCTTCGACGAGCAGTACTTC. This chain uses TRBV4-1 with TRBJ2-7, with 11 bases matching TRBD2. Trimming at V came to 3 bases and at J to 5 bases, leaving 9 bases not matched to a gene. This CDR3 region has 16 residues. CDR1 is MGHRA and CDR2 is YSYEKL in the germline V gene.

The chain joins TRBV29-1 to TRBJ1-2; tentatively, D is TRBD1 (5 bases). V shed 4 bases and J shed 8 bases, with 17 bases lying between them. Germline CDR1 and CDR2: SQVTM and ANQGSEA. The CDR3 has 13 residues. In nucleotides, the CDR3 is TGCAGCGTTGTCAGCCAGGGTGAAGGAGGCTACACCTTC. This gives the protein CSVVSQGEGGYTF.

This chain connects TRBV10-3 to TRBJ1-6, with D perhaps TRBD1 (5 bases). The ends were cut back, 9 bases at V and 11 bases at J, with 17 bases in the middle. This CDR3 comprises 13 residues. Germline CDR1 reads ENHRY; CDR2 reads SYGVKD. In DNA, the CDR3 is TGTGCCATTAGCATCCGGGGGTTTCCACCCCTCCACTTT. Protein: CAISIRGFPPLHF.

The rearrangement links TRBV27 to TRBJ1-3; a possible D gene is TRBD1 (6 bases). Germline V gene lookup returns CDR1 MNHEY and CDR2 SMNVEV (reference sequence). Trimming stripped 5 bases from V and 2 bases from J, with 13 bases between. The CDR3 covers 15 residues. The CDR3 is CASSPWTVPGNTIYF. The CDR3 region has the DNA TGTGCCAGCAGTCCCTGGACAGTACCTGGAAACACCATATATTTT.

The chain employs TRBV11-2 and TRBJ2-3, with 8 positions matching TRBD2. Germline CDR1 reads SGHAT; CDR2 reads FQNNGV. The CDR3 sequence is 16 residues long. V shed 1 base and J 1 base; nucleotides not matched to a gene: 4. For the CDR3, the DNA is TGTGCCAGCAGCTTAGGGCTGCGGGGGGGCACAGATACGCAGTATTTT. Translation: CASSLGLRGGTDTQYF.

This clone has only one observation. CDR3 loop: CASSTQTGAYEQYF. The CDR3 DNA is TGTGCCAGTAGTACGCAGACGGGAGCCTACGAGCAGTACTTC. The J gene is TRBJ2-7, the V gene TRBV19, with D maybe TRBD2 (6 bases). The ends were cut back, 4 bases at V and 2 bases at J, with 12 bases in the middle. Germline V gives CDR1 LNHDA, CDR2 SQIVND (reference sequence). The CDR3 has 14 amino acids.

The chain has TRBV10-3 and TRBJ1-1, with a weak D call TRBD1 (5 bases). This CDR3 comprises 15 residues. V was cut by 11 bases and J by 4 bases, with 23 bases left in between. Germline CDR1 is ENHRY and CDR2 is SYGVKD. The CDR3 DNA is TGTGCCGTTTGGACCCCAGGGAGGGAGGCCACTGAAGCTTTCTTT. Translating gives CAVWTPGREATEAFF.

V usage is TRBV4-3 and J usage is TRBJ1-1, with 9 bases lining up with TRBD1. Germline CDR1 is LGHNA and CDR2 is YSLEER. The junction had 4 bases not matched to a gene; V was cut back by 1 base and J by 4 bases. There are 15 residues in the CDR3. CDR3 in amino acids: CASSQVVQGATEAFF. DNA for the CDR3: TGCGCCAGCAGCCAAGTTGTACAGGGGGCCACTGAAGCTTTCTTT.

The V call is TRBV7-3, the J call TRBJ2-1; 14 positions agree with TRBD2. The CDR3 extends over 16 amino acids. The germline gives CDR1 SGHTA, CDR2 FQGTGA. V lost 5 bases, J lost 7 bases, and 7 bases stayed unmatched. The CDR3 here is CASSILTSGGANEQFF. For the CDR3, the DNA is TGTGCCAGCAGCATCTTGACTAGCGGGGGGGCAAATGAGCAGTTCTTC.

This clone turned up a few times. This rearrangement joins TRBV10-2 to TRBJ1-4; D not resolved. The CDR3 length is 14 residues. CDR1 is WSHSY, CDR2 SAAADI, per germline. The V end was cut by 3 bases, the J end by 7 bases, with 12 bases between. The CDR3 region has the DNA TGCGCCAGCAGTGATCGGGGTGGTAGTGAAAAACTGTTTTTT. Protein: CASSDRGGSEKLFF.

V usage is TRBV19 and J usage is TRBJ1-1; D call uncertain. Trimming cost V 6 bases and J 1 base, with 12 bases left between them. This CDR3 has 14 residues. Germline V gives CDR1 LNHDA, CDR2 SQIVND (reference sequence). The CDR3 DNA follows: TGTGCCAGTAGGCCATGGCGGGGGAACACTGAAGCTTTCTTT. Translated, it gives CASRPWRGNTEAFF. Looking up the rest from reference TRBV19 and TRBJ1-1 gives the full variable domain: DGGITQSPKYLFRKEGQNVTLSCEQNLNHDAMYWYRQDPGQGLRLIYYSQIVNDFQKGDIAEGYSVSREKKESFPLTVTSAQKNPTAFYLCASRPWRGNTEAFFGQGTRLTVV.

The V call is TRBV9, the J call TRBJ1-1, with TRBD1 as a possible D gene (6 bases). V was shortened by 3 bases and J by 8 bases, with 14 bases between the two germline ends. The CDR3 is 13 residues long. Looked up from germline, CDR1 is SGDLS and CDR2 is YYNGEE. The chain's CDR3 is CASSAGHLFEAFF. DNA for the CDR3: TGTGCCAGCAGCGCGGGACACCTCTTCGAAGCTTTCTTT. Drawing the rest from reference TRBV9 and TRBJ1-1, the complete variable domain is DSGVTQTPKHLITATGQRVTLRCSPRSGDLSVYWYQQSLDQGLQFLIQYYNGEERAKGNILERFSAQQFPDLHSELNLSSLELGDSALYFCASSAGHLFEAFFGQGTRLTVV.

This chain uses TRBV5-1 with TRBJ2-2, with 9 bases fitting TRBD1. CDR1 is SGHRS and CDR2 is YFSETQ in the germline V gene. The CDR3 is made up of 16 amino acids. Germline trimming cut 4 bases from V and 6 bases from J; bases unmatched to any gene: 10. This CDR3 reads CASSPPGQGGPGELFF. The CDR3 region has the DNA TGCGCCAGCAGCCCCCCGGGACAGGGAGGCCCCGGGGAGCTGTTTTTT.

J is TRBJ1-3 and V is TRBV30; D remains ambiguous. V was trimmed by 0 bases and J by 3 bases, leaving 9 bases between them. CDR1 GTSNPN and CDR2 SVGIG come from the germline V gene (reference sequence). This CDR3 is built from 14 residues. The CDR3 DNA is TGTGCCTGGAGTGTACCCGGGAGTGGAAACACCATATATTTT. Its protein product is CAWSVPGSGNTIYF.

The sample holds a few counts of this clone. In nucleotides, the CDR3 is TGTGCCAGCCACCCAGGGGGCCAAGAGACCCAGTACTTC. The encoded protein is CASHPGGQETQYF. The gene calls are TRBV28 and TRBJ2-5; TRBD1 matches 7 bases. V was pared by 8 bases and J by 1 base, with 4 bases of the junction left unmatched. This CDR3 is 13 amino acids long. Germline assignment: CDR1 MDHEN and CDR2 SYDVKM.

This clone was observed a few times. Written as DNA, the CDR3 is TGTGCCAGCAGTGGGGACAGGTTATCTGGAAACACCATATATTTT. This translates into CASSGDRLSGNTIYF. The chain combines TRBV6-1 with TRBJ1-3; 8 nucleotides line up with TRBD1. After removal of 4 bases from V and 1 base from J, the junction contained 3 bases not matched to a gene. Germline V lookup: CDR1 MNHNS, CDR2 SASEGT. This CDR3 comprises 15 residues.

J is TRBJ2-5 and V is TRBV5-1; tentative D call: TRBD1 (6 bases). The germline V and J ends were trimmed by 4 bases and 4 bases, with 14 bases remaining between them. The V gene's germline CDR1 is SGHRS and CDR2 YFSETQ. CDR3 length: 14 residues. The CDR3 loop is CASSPNGQTETQYF. In DNA, the CDR3 is TGCGCCAGCAGCCCAAACGGACAGACAGAGACCCAGTACTTC.

This chain links TRBV19 with TRBJ1-2; a possible D gene is TRBD1 (5 bases). The CDR3 consists of 15 residues. Between the trimmed V and J ends, which lost 6 bases and 0 bases, there was a span of 14 bases. Germline CDR1 reads LNHDA; CDR2 reads SQIVND (reference sequence). The CDR3 region is CASRLPRESNYGYTF. CDR3 nucleotide sequence: TGTGCCAGTAGACTCCCCAGGGAATCTAACTATGGCTACACCTTC.

The chain employs TRBV7-9 and TRBJ2-5, with TRBD2 identical over 8 bases. The CDR3 covers 16 residues. CDR1 and CDR2 (germline): SEHNR, FQNEAQ (reference sequence). With 5 bases clipped from V and 3 bases from J, the junction kept 11 bases outside the gene matches. CDR3 bases: TGTGCCAGCAGCCCCGGGGGACTAGTCTTAAAAGAGACCCAGTACTTC. Encoded protein: CASSPGGLVLKETQYF.

The CDR3 loop reads CASGLVGQVTEAFF. Written as DNA, the CDR3 is TGTGCTAGTGGTTTGGTTGGACAGGTAACTGAAGCTTTCTTT. The J gene is TRBJ1-1, the V gene TRBV12-5, with TRBD1 identical over 7 bases. Germline assignment: CDR1 LGHNT and CDR2 FRNRAP. This CDR3 spans 14 amino acids. Unmatched junction bases numbered 3, after V lost 0 bases and J lost 5 bases.

The gene calls are TRBV6-1 and TRBJ1-2; 10 positions agree with TRBD1. CDR1 is MNHNS, CDR2 SASEGT, per germline. The V segment lost 3 bases and the J segment 6 bases; nucleotides outside the gene matches: 7. This CDR3 is 15 amino acids long. CDR3 nucleotide sequence: TGTGCCAGCAGTGAGGACCCCGGGACAGGGGATGGCTACACCTTC. Its protein product is CASSEDPGTGDGYTF.

The chain employs TRBV4-3 and TRBJ2-5; 11 nucleotides match TRBD2. V shed 1 base, J shed 3 bases, and the junction held 1 base outside the gene matches. The CDR3 runs 15 residues. In germline, CDR1 is LGHNA, CDR2 YSLEER. This CDR3 is CASSQVLAGEETQYF. CDR3 DNA sequence: TGCGCCAGCAGCCAAGTACTAGCGGGGGAAGAGACCCAGTACTTC.

The CDR3 coding sequence is TGTGCCAGCAGCTGGCTGGGGCACTTCTCAACTGGGGCCAACGTCCTGACTTTC. It encodes CASSWLGHFSTGANVLTF. V gene TRBV5-5 combines with J gene TRBJ2-6; D might be TRBD1 (5 bases). The germline V gene encodes CDR1 SGHKS and CDR2 YYEKEE (reference sequence). The CDR3 is 18 amino acids. Between the trimmed V and J ends, which lost 3 bases and 2 bases, there was a span of 18 bases.

The chain uses TRBV15 and TRBJ1-1; D is possibly TRBD1 (5 bases). Germline V gives CDR1 LNHNV, CDR2 YYDKDF (reference sequence). The CDR3 consists of 13 residues. Trimming shortened V by 10 bases and J by 7 bases, and 19 bases separated the two germline ends. CDR3 DNA: TGTGCCATCAGAAGTAACGGGGGACTTGAAGCTTTCTTT. This gives the protein CAIRSNGGLEAFF.

The chain links TRBV5-1 to TRBJ2-7; the D gene is possibly TRBD1 (6 bases). Between the trimmed V and J ends, which lost 0 bases and 3 bases, there was a span of 16 bases. Germline CDR1 reads SGHRS; CDR2 reads YFSETQ. CDR3 length: 16 amino acids. In nucleotides, the CDR3 is TGCGCCAGCAGCTTGGCGCAGGGGACAACAAGCTACGAGCAGTACTTC. As protein: CASSLAQGTTSYEQYF.

V gene TRBV11-2 combines with J gene TRBJ2-7; D is uncertain. CDR3 size: 16 residues. Per the germline V gene, CDR1 is SGHAT and CDR2 is FQNNGV. V was pared by 2 bases and J by 5 bases, with 19 bases between. CDR3 coding DNA: TGTGCCAGCAGCTTAATTAGGCCGGTCGCTCAGGACGAGCAGTACTTC. As protein: CASSLIRPVAQDEQYF.

The J gene is TRBJ2-1, the V gene TRBV7-2; perhaps TRBD2 as D (6 bases). Germline CDR1 SGHTA, CDR2 FQGNSA. V lost 4 bases, J lost 6 bases, and 16 bases lay in between. This CDR3 is built from 15 residues. The CDR3 bases are TGTGCCAGCAGCTCGGGACTTCCGGGCGGCAATGAGCAGTTCTTC. Protein product: CASSSGLPGGNEQFF. Looking up the rest from reference TRBV7-2 and TRBJ2-1 gives the full variable domain: GAGVSQSPSNKVTEKGKDVELRCDPISGHTALYWYRQSLGQGLEFLIYFQGNSAPDKSGLPSDRFSAERTGGSVSTLTIQRTQQEDSAVYLCASSSGLPGGNEQFFGPGTRLTVL.

Only a few counts were recorded for this clone. V gene TRBV9 combines with J gene TRBJ2-6; 9 bases fit TRBD2. This CDR3 has 16 residues. With V trimmed by 4 bases and J by 2 bases, 4 bases remained unmatched. Germline assignment: CDR1 SGDLS and CDR2 YYNGEE. The CDR3 DNA reads as TGTGCCAGCAGCCCGGGACTAGCTCCTGGGGCCAACGTCCTGACTTTC. Its protein is CASSPGLAPGANVLTF.

This clone was seen just once. The chain uses TRBV4-3 and TRBJ2-7; tentative D call: TRBD1 (5 bases). The CDR3 has 14 residues. CDR1 is LGHNA, CDR2 YSLEER, per germline. The V gene lost 3 bases and the J gene lost 3 bases, with 12 bases spanning the gap. The CDR3 DNA sequence: TGCGCCAGCAGCCATGGGGCTTCTGGCTACGAGCAGTACTTC. Protein product: CASSHGASGYEQYF.

The V call is TRBV5-1, the J call TRBJ2-3; TRBD2 matches 15 bases. J lost 1 base, V lost 4 bases, and 7 bases had no gene match. Germline loops: CDR1 SGHRS, CDR2 YFSETQ. CDR3 length: 18 residues. The CDR3 here is CASSHFGTSGGRTDTQYF. The CDR3 DNA sequence: TGCGCCAGCAGCCATTTCGGGACTAGCGGGGGGCGCACAGATACGCAGTATTTT.

The chain links TRBV27 to TRBJ1-2, with D hard to call. Trimming pared 11 bases from V and 3 bases from J, leaving 19 bases between. CDR1 is MNHEY, CDR2 SMNVEV, per germline (reference sequence). This CDR3 region has 14 residues. CDR3 loop: CASLGEGKDYGYTF. The CDR3 nucleotides are TGTGCCTCTCTCGGGGAGGGAAAAGACTATGGCTACACCTTC.